These 22 T cell receptor beta chains were all obtained from the same sample, sequenced in a study of cytomegalovirus exposure and HLA in healthy donors. The PCR made use of 60 Vbeta and 13 Jbeta primers. TCRdb keeps only in-frame clones here, not all; method: immunoSEQ multiplex PCR. Here the sample spans about 240,000 clones, about 81% being singletons. The sequencing input was PBMCs. The receptors originated from a woman in her sixties in good health and CMV-seropositive.

The rearrangement links TRBV30 to TRBJ1-1; D is possibly TRBD1 (6 bases). From germline, CDR1 is GTSNPN and CDR2 SVGIG (reference sequence). Trimming removed 3 bases from V and 6 bases from J, with 20 bases in between. This CDR3 region has 15 residues. CDR3 bases: TGTGCCTGGAGGTCGAACAGGGCAAGGTTGGCTGAAGCTTTCTTT. It codes for CAWRSNRARLAEAFF.

This clone came up a few times. The chain links TRBV9 to TRBJ1-6; 10 nucleotides agree with TRBD1. The CDR3 has 17 amino acids. Germline CDR1 and CDR2: SGDLS and YYNGEE. V dropped 3 bases and J dropped 2; count of bases not matched to a gene: 5. Here the CDR3 reads CASSEGTGEAYNSPLHF. The CDR3 DNA reads TGTGCCAGCAGCGAAGGGACAGGGGAGGCCTATAATTCACCCCTCCACTTT.

This sequence joins TRBV19 and TRBJ1-1; perhaps TRBD1 as D (6 bases). This CDR3 contains 15 residues. Germline CDR1 reads LNHDA; CDR2 reads SQIVND (reference sequence). Trimming stripped 1 base from V and 0 bases from J, with 9 bases between. This CDR3 reads CASSIVGQMNTEAFF. DNA of the CDR3: TGTGCCAGTAGTATAGTTGGACAGATGAACACTGAAGCTTTCTTT. Complete variable domain (other parts from reference TRBV19 and TRBJ1-1): DGGITQSPKYLFRKEGQNVTLSCEQNLNHDAMYWYRQDPGQGLRLIYYSQIVNDFQKGDIAEGYSVSREKKESFPLTVTSAQKNPTAFYLCASSIVGQMNTEAFFGQGTRLTVV.

The J gene is TRBJ1-1, the V gene TRBV18, with TRBD1 as a possible D gene (5 bases). Per the germline V gene, CDR1 is KGHSH and CDR2 is LQKENI. This CDR3 region has 16 residues. Trimming cost V 1 base and J 3 bases, with 15 bases left between them. The DNA of the CDR3 is TGTGCCAGCTCACCACGCGTACGGGGGTCGGACACTGAAGCTTTCTTT. Translating gives CASSPRVRGSDTEAFF. The full variable domain, in which reference TRBV18 and TRBJ1-1 provide the parts outside the CDR3, is NAGVMQNPRHLVRRRGQEARLRCSPMKGHSHVYWYRQLPEEGLKFMVYLQKENIIDESGMPKERFSAEFPKEGPSILRIQQVVRGDSAAYFCASSPRVRGSDTEAFFGQGTRLTVV.

This chain connects TRBV11-2 to TRBJ1-1; no definite D call. V was cut by 0 bases and J by 2 bases, with 19 bases left in between. Germline V gives CDR1 SGHAT, CDR2 FQNNGV. The CDR3 consists of 18 residues. The CDR3 protein is CASSLDAGPARRNTEAFF. DNA of the CDR3: TGTGCCAGCAGCTTAGACGCGGGCCCAGCTAGACGAAACACTGAAGCTTTCTTT.

J is TRBJ2-2 and V is TRBV28; D remains unclear. V gave up 5 bases and J gave up 6 bases, with 28 bases separating them. The CDR3 consists of 19 residues. Germline CDR1 is MDHEN and CDR2 is SYDVKM. CDR3 in amino acids: CASSALLATFGWASGELFF. DNA for the CDR3: TGTGCCAGCAGTGCCCTTCTGGCAACCTTTGGGTGGGCCTCCGGGGAGCTGTTTTTT.

This chain joins TRBV9 and TRBJ2-2, with 9 bases lining up with TRBD1. The CDR3 contains 18 residues. Looked up from germline, CDR1 is SGDLS and CDR2 is YYNGEE. With 4 bases clipped from V and 3 bases from J, the junction kept 13 bases outside the gene matches. CDR3: CASSPRGSGQGYTGELFF. The CDR3 DNA is TGTGCCAGCAGCCCCCGCGGGTCGGGACAGGGTTACACCGGGGAGCTGTTTTTT.

This clone showed up just a few times. This sample includes further DNA sequences coding for the same CDR3. The chain has TRBV5-1 and TRBJ1-1, with TRBD1 matching 8 bases. The CDR3 is 14 residues long. Germline V gene lookup returns CDR1 SGHRS and CDR2 YFSETQ. Unmatched junction bases numbered 3, after V lost 4 bases and J lost 1 base. The CDR3 DNA reads as TGCGCCAGCAGCCGAGACAGGGGGAACACTGAAGCTTTCTTT. This codes for CASSRDRGNTEAFF. Together with reference TRBV5-1 and TRBJ1-1, the CDR3 gives the full variable domain: KAGVTQTPRYLIKTRGQQVTLSCSPISGHRSVSWYQQTPGQGLQFLFEYFSETQRNKGNFPGRFSGRQFSNSRSEMNVSTLELGDSALYLCASSRDRGNTEAFFGQGTRLTVV.

The chain recombines TRBV6-5 with TRBJ1-6; 7 nucleotides match TRBD1. The CDR3 loop spans 15 amino acids. The trim removed 4 bases at V and 4 bases at J, leaving 4 bases unmatched. Germline V gene lookup returns CDR1 MNHEY and CDR2 SVGAGI. The CDR3 DNA reads as TGTGCCAGCAGTTTCCGGGACAGATATAATTCACCCCTCCACTTT. Residues: CASSFRDRYNSPLHF.

The chain employs TRBV9 and TRBJ2-1, with no clear D. This CDR3 has 14 amino acids. The germline V gene encodes CDR1 SGDLS and CDR2 YYNGEE. V was shortened by 3 bases and J by 6 bases, with 13 bases between the two germline ends. CDR3 region: CASSAPSTGNEQFF. The CDR3 bases are TGTGCCAGCAGCGCCCCTTCGACTGGCAATGAGCAGTTCTTC. Looking up the rest from reference TRBV9 and TRBJ2-1 gives the full variable domain: DSGVTQTPKHLITATGQRVTLRCSPRSGDLSVYWYQQSLDQGLQFLIQYYNGEERAKGNILERFSAQQFPDLHSELNLSSLELGDSALYFCASSAPSTGNEQFFGPGTRLTVL.

The gene calls are TRBV12-5 and TRBJ1-3, with D perhaps TRBD1 (5 bases). Trimming took off 6 bases at V and 3 bases at J, with 15 bases between the two ends. The CDR3 contains 15 residues. Germline CDR1 and CDR2: LGHNT and FRNRAP. DNA of the CDR3: TGTGCTAGTGGGCCGGCGGGAGGGGTTGGAAACACCATATATTTT. Protein product: CASGPAGGVGNTIYF.

The genes are TRBV27 and TRBJ2-1; maybe TRBD2 (5 bases). The CDR3 has 15 amino acids. The ends were cut back, 0 bases at V and 5 bases at J, with 11 bases in the middle. Germline values: CDR1 MNHEY, CDR2 SMNVEV (reference sequence). The CDR3 DNA sequence: TGTGCCAGCAGTTTATCGGGGAGAATCAACAATGAGCAGTTCTTC. Translation: CASSLSGRINNEQFF.

This clone was recorded at least ten times. The rearrangement joins TRBV5-4 to TRBJ1-1, with a weak D call TRBD1 (6 bases). The CDR3 has 15 amino acids. V dropped 1 base and J dropped 7 bases, with 17 bases sitting between them. CDR1 SGHNT and CDR2 YYREEE come from the germline V gene (reference sequence). The CDR3 DNA sequence: TGTGCCAGCAGCTTGAGGCAATCACAGGGCGATGAAGCTTTCTTT. Translation: CASSLRQSQGDEAFF.

The V gene is TRBV28, the J gene TRBJ2-7; weak D call: TRBD2 (6 bases). Trimming removed 6 bases at V and 3 bases at J, with 6 bases between. CDR1 and CDR2 from the germline V gene are MDHEN and SYDVKM. This CDR3 comprises 11 residues. The DNA of the CDR3 is TGTGCCAGCAGGGGGGGCTACGAGCAGTACTTC. It is translated as CASRGGYEQYF.

This clone has a handful of counts. The chain carries TRBV7-2 and TRBJ1-5; 9 bases align to TRBD1. CDR1 is SGHTA and CDR2 is FQGNSA in the germline V gene. J gave up 11 bases and V 5 bases, and 10 bases lay outside the gene matches. This CDR3 is built from 14 residues. CDR3 in DNA: TGTGCCAGCAGCCCATGGACAGGGGATCTGGCCCAGCATTTT. Amino acid sequence: CASSPWTGDLAQHF.

The chain is built from TRBV19 and TRBJ2-3, with 7 bases lining up with TRBD1. CDR3 length: 13 amino acids. Germline V CDR1 and CDR2: LNHDA, SQIVND (reference sequence). V gave up 8 bases and J gave up 3 bases; unmatched junction bases: 5. CDR3 coding DNA: TGTGCCAGTCAGGGGGATAGAACAGATACGCAGTATTTT. Residues: CASQGDRTDTQYF.

Here the CDR3 DNA reads TGCGCCAGCAGCTTTCGGAGCGGAGCCTACAATGAGCAGTTCTTC. This encodes CASSFRSGAYNEQFF. The chain employs TRBV5-1 and TRBJ2-1; D is possibly TRBD2 (5 bases). Germline CDR1 is SGHRS and CDR2 is YFSETQ. V lost 2 bases and J lost 2, with 11 bases in between. The CDR3 contains 15 residues.

In DNA form, the CDR3 reads TGTGCCAGCAGCACCACTAACACAGATACGCAGTATTTT. This codes for CASSTTNTDTQYF. This sequence joins TRBV13 and TRBJ2-3; D is ambiguous. Germline loops: CDR1 PRHDT, CDR2 FYEKMQ (reference sequence). The CDR3 extends over 13 amino acids. Trimming removed 5 bases from V and 2 bases from J, with 8 bases in between. Drawing the rest from reference TRBV13 and TRBJ2-3, the complete variable domain is AAGVIQSPRHLIKEKRETATLKCYPIPRHDTVYWYQQGPGQDPQFLISFYEKMQSDKGSIPDRFSAQQFSDYHSELNMSSLELGDSALYFCASSTTNTDTQYFGPGTRLTVL.

The chain recombines TRBV5-1 with TRBJ1-4; 7 bases agree with TRBD1. Germline CDR1 SGHRS, CDR2 YFSETQ. The ends lost 4 bases at V and 6 bases at J; junction bases unmatched: 9. The CDR3 has 15 residues. The CDR3 DNA reads as TGCGCCAGCAGCGCAGCCGGGACAGAGTATGAAAAACTGTTTTTT. Translating it yields CASSAAGTEYEKLFF.

V is TRBV10-3 and J is TRBJ1-6, with 8 bases fitting TRBD1. Germline CDR1 and CDR2: ENHRY and SYGVKD. This CDR3 spans 15 amino acids. J was trimmed by 5 bases and V by 7 bases; bases with no gene match: 7. The CDR3 is CAINPGQGNNSPLHF. The DNA of the CDR3 is TGTGCCATCAATCCTGGACAGGGAAATAATTCACCCCTCCACTTT.

This chain links TRBV9 with TRBJ1-2; TRBD1 might be the D (6 bases). Germline V gene sequence: CDR1 SGDLS, CDR2 YYNGEE. V shed 0 bases and J shed 6 bases, with 12 bases lying between them. This CDR3 spans 14 amino acids. The CDR3 reads CASSVGGGNHGYTF. CDR3 coding DNA: TGTGCCAGCAGCGTAGGAGGGGGAAACCATGGCTACACCTTC.

The rearrangement joins TRBV6-1 to TRBJ1-2; tentatively, D is TRBD1 (5 bases). V lost 8 bases, J lost 6 bases, and 19 bases lay in between. This CDR3 has 14 residues. The germline V gene has CDR1 MNHNS and CDR2 SASEGT. The CDR3 is CASLEATGWNGYTF. CDR3 nucleotides: TGTGCCAGCCTTGAAGCCACAGGCTGGAATGGCTACACCTTC.